The 18 T cell receptor beta chains presented below share a single source sample, sequenced in a study of cytomegalovirus exposure and HLA in healthy donors. The PCR used 60 Vbeta and 13 Jbeta primers. Generated by immunoSEQ multiplex PCR, the TCRdb table keeps only in-frame clones and is missing some. The table has about 140,000 clones, about 80% seen once. The sample taken for sequencing was PBMCs. The receptors here all came from a male donor in good health and CMV-seropositive.

This rearrangement joins TRBV2 to TRBJ2-7; TRBD1 aligns across 8 bases. CDR1 and CDR2 (germline): SNHLY, FYNNEI. The CDR3 loop spans 16 amino acids. Unmatched junction bases numbered 9, after V lost 5 bases and J lost 0 bases. The CDR3 protein is CASSPGTGLSSYEQYF. In nucleotides, the CDR3 is TGTGCCAGCAGTCCCGGGACAGGATTGAGCTCCTACGAGCAGTACTTC. Full variable domain (missing parts from reference TRBV2 and TRBJ2-7): EPEVTQTPSHQVTQMGQEVILRCVPISNHLYFYWYRQILGQKVEFLVSFYNNEISEKSEIFDDQFSVERPDGSNFTLKIRSTKLEDSAMYFCASSPGTGLSSYEQYFGPGTRLTVT.

The V and J genes are TRBV2 and TRBJ2-7, with D maybe TRBD1 (5 bases). With 6 bases removed from V and 5 bases from J, the gap between germline ends came to 14 bases. The CDR3 consists of 13 residues. Germline loops: CDR1 SNHLY, CDR2 FYNNEI. CDR3 sequence reads: CASRGQGINEQYF. CDR3 bases: TGTGCCAGCAGGGGGCAGGGTATAAACGAGCAGTACTTC.

The rearrangement links TRBV10-1 to TRBJ1-2; 7 bases line up with TRBD1. The CDR3 loop spans 15 amino acids. With V trimmed by 5 bases and J by 1 base, 7 bases remained unmatched. CDR1 and CDR2 from the germline V gene are WNHNN and SYGVQD (reference sequence). The CDR3 loop reads CASSYRGEGNYGYTF. The CDR3 DNA reads TGCGCCAGCAGTTACAGGGGAGAAGGTAACTATGGCTACACCTTC.

CDR3 protein: CASSLGTGADSNQPQHF. The CDR3 coding sequence is TGTGCCAGCAGCTTAGGAACAGGAGCCGATAGCAATCAGCCCCAGCATTTT. This chain joins TRBV13 and TRBJ1-5; a possible D gene is TRBD1 (5 bases). This CDR3 has 17 residues. CDR1 and CDR2 from the germline V gene are PRHDT and FYEKMQ (reference sequence). V was trimmed by 0 bases and J by 0 bases, leaving 12 bases between them.

The gene calls are TRBV11-2 and TRBJ2-2; 8 bases match TRBD1. CDR1 is SGHAT and CDR2 is FQNNGV in the germline V gene. The CDR3 totals 13 residues. The V segment lost 10 bases and the J segment 5 bases; nucleotides outside the gene matches: 6. The CDR3 region is CANPDRVTGELFF. CDR3 nucleotide sequence: TGTGCCAATCCGGACAGGGTAACCGGGGAGCTGTTTTTT.

CDR3 region: CASSKDREKYGYTF. Here the CDR3 DNA reads TGTGCCAGCAGTAAGGACAGGGAAAAGTATGGCTACACCTTC. The chain is built from TRBV27 and TRBJ1-2; TRBD1 aligns across 8 bases. Trimming cost V 5 bases and J 5 bases; bases outside gene matches: 7. The CDR3 runs to 14 residues. The germline V gene has CDR1 MNHEY and CDR2 SMNVEV (reference sequence).

The chain links TRBV7-9 to TRBJ1-6; the match to TRBD1 covers 7 bases. The CDR3 covers 15 residues. After removal of 1 base from V and 8 bases from J, the junction contained 5 bases not matched to a gene. The germline gives CDR1 SEHNR, CDR2 FQNEAQ (reference sequence). CDR3 sequence: CASSLEGTAYSPLHF. CDR3 nucleotide sequence: TGTGCCAGCAGCTTAGAGGGGACAGCTTATTCACCCCTCCACTTT. The full variable domain, with the rest looked up from reference TRBV7-9 and TRBJ1-6, is DTGVSQNPRHKITKRGQNVTFRCDPISEHNRLYWYRQTLGQGPEFLTYFQNEAQLEKSRLLSDRFSAERPKGSFSTLEIQRTEQGDSAMYLCASSLEGTAYSPLHFGNGTRLTVT.

This rearrangement joins TRBV10-3 to TRBJ1-1, with 8 bases lining up with TRBD1. CDR1 and CDR2 (germline): ENHRY, SYGVKD. The length of the CDR3 is 14 residues. The trim removed 3 bases at V and 10 bases at J, leaving 10 bases unmatched. CDR3 residues: CAISDPGQGLRAFF. Written as DNA, the CDR3 is TGTGCCATCAGTGACCCCGGACAGGGCTTACGAGCTTTCTTT.

The chain uses TRBV15 and TRBJ2-7, with no clear D. With 0 bases removed from V and 4 bases from J, the gap between germline ends came to 10 bases. CDR3 length equals 14 residues. Germline V lookup: CDR1 LNHNV, CDR2 YYDKDF (reference sequence). The CDR3 reads CATSRDLSGYEQYF. As DNA, the CDR3 is TGTGCCACCAGCAGAGATCTGTCAGGATACGAGCAGTACTTC.

The rearrangement uses TRBV7-2 and TRBJ2-7; TRBD1 agrees at 7 bases. The CDR3 is made up of 16 amino acids. V was clipped by 5 bases and J by 0 bases; unmatched bases: 10. CDR1 and CDR2 from the germline V gene are SGHTA and FQGNSA. The DNA for the CDR3 is TGTGCCAGCAGCCACAACCAGGCAGGGGGCTCCTACGAGCAGTACTTC. Translated: CASSHNQAGGSYEQYF.

The genes are TRBV7-9 and TRBJ2-1; D may be TRBD2 (6 bases). The ends were cut back, 4 bases at V and 5 bases at J, with 18 bases in the middle. The CDR3 spans 16 residues. Germline V gives CDR1 SEHNR, CDR2 FQNEAQ (reference sequence). CDR3 sequence (DNA): TGTGCCAGCAGCTCCGCGGGGAAGTTTCGCCACAATGAGCAGTTCTTC. This translates into CASSSAGKFRHNEQFF.

The gene calls are TRBV2 and TRBJ2-2; perhaps TRBD1 as D (6 bases). This CDR3 comprises 14 residues. Germline assignment: CDR1 SNHLY and CDR2 FYNNEI. With 7 bases removed from V and 4 bases from J, the gap between germline ends came to 13 bases. The CDR3 region is CASNAGVGTGELFF. CDR3 in DNA: TGTGCCAGCAACGCAGGGGTTGGCACCGGGGAGCTGTTTTTT.

The J gene is TRBJ1-5, the V gene TRBV27; maybe TRBD1 (5 bases). With 6 bases removed from V and 4 bases from J, the gap between germline ends came to 10 bases. CDR1 is MNHEY, CDR2 SMNVEV, per germline (reference sequence). This CDR3 spans 13 amino acids. CDR3 region: CASSRGLNQPQHF. CDR3 DNA: TGTGCCAGCAGCCGGGGGTTAAATCAGCCCCAGCATTTT.

The DNA for the CDR3 is TGCGCCAGCAGTCACGGAGAGGGACAGGGGGCGGATCAGCCCCAGCATTTT. The encoded protein is CASSHGEGQGADQPQHF. V gene TRBV23-1 combines with J gene TRBJ1-5; 12 bases are shared with TRBD1. TRBV23-1 is annotated as an ORF whose role is uncertain. The CDR3 is 17 amino acids. V lost 3 bases to trimming and J lost 5 bases; unmatched junction nucleotides: 8.

V and J are TRBV2 and TRBJ2-2, with D possibly being TRBD2 (6 bases). Trimming took 4 bases from V and 3 from J, leaving 21 bases between them. Germline V gene data show CDR1 as SNHLY and CDR2 as FYNNEI. This CDR3 contains 18 residues. The CDR3 here is CASSAGVNGVEDTGELFF. For the CDR3, the DNA is TGTGCCAGCAGTGCGGGGGTGAACGGAGTTGAGGACACCGGGGAGCTGTTTTTT.

This sequence joins TRBV19 and TRBJ2-1; D unresolved. V dropped 6 bases and J dropped 5 bases, with 8 bases sitting between them. This CDR3 comprises 12 residues. Germline loops: CDR1 LNHDA, CDR2 SQIVND (reference sequence). CDR3 nucleotides: TGTGCCAGTAGAACAGCTAACAATGAGCAGTTCTTC. This codes for CASRTANNEQFF.

This rearrangement joins TRBV4-1 to TRBJ2-7, with 10 bases fitting TRBD2. The ends lost 1 base at V and 2 bases at J; junction bases unmatched: 5. Germline CDR1 MGHRA, CDR2 YSYEKL. The CDR3 sequence is 16 residues long. The CDR3 nucleotides read TGCGCCAGCAGCCAAGTTGCTAGCGGGGGTACCTACGAGCAGTACTTC. This gives the protein CASSQVASGGTYEQYF.

The chain uses TRBV15 and TRBJ1-4; D remains unclear. V was clipped by 0 bases and J by 5 bases, with 13 bases between them. Per the germline V gene, CDR1 is LNHNV and CDR2 is YYDKDF (reference sequence). The CDR3 is made up of 16 amino acids. The CDR3, as DNA: TGTGCCACCAGCAGAGATTCCCCGCCGAGCAATGAAAAACTGTTTTTT. It specifies CATSRDSPPSNEKLFF.